These 21 T cell receptor beta chains share one sample of origin, sequenced in a study of brain T cells in children with intractable seizures. Time point indicated: blood from clinic visit 5 months post-surgery; TSC patient then seizure free. TCRdb's copy holds only in-frame clones and misses some; the assay was immunoSEQ multiplex PCR. The sample shows 340,000 or so clones, 93% of them seen only once. This specimen consisted of peripheral blood, obtained less than 6 months after surgery. These receptors originate from a boy under three years old with tuberous sclerosis and intractable seizures.

The rearrangement uses TRBV4-2 and TRBJ2-7; TRBD2 matches at 9 bases. V lost 0 bases, J lost 2 bases, and 5 bases stayed unmatched. Germline-derived CDR1 and CDR2 are LGHNA and YNFKEQ. The CDR3 totals 16 residues. In nucleotides, the CDR3 is TGTGCCAGCAGCCAAGATCCTAGCGGGGCCACCTACGAGCAGTACTTC. This encodes CASSQDPSGATYEQYF.

This chain connects TRBV12-3 or TRBV12-4 to TRBJ1-1; D call uncertain. V gave up 8 bases and J gave up 6 bases, with 10 bases separating them. The CDR3 contains 11 residues. CDR3 sequence (DNA): TGTGCCAGCGGAAGGGAGGCTGAAGCTTTCTTT. Protein: CASGREAEAFF.

This clone was counted once. The chain employs TRBV7-3 and TRBJ2-7, with a possible D match to TRBD1 (6 bases). V was clipped by 5 bases and J by 2 bases, with 13 bases between them. This CDR3 spans 14 amino acids. Germline V lookup: CDR1 SGHTA, CDR2 FQGTGA. The CDR3 here is CASSPTGRPYEQYF. The CDR3 coding sequence is TGTGCCAGCAGCCCGACAGGTCGCCCCTACGAGCAGTACTTC.

The chain joins TRBV19 to TRBJ2-7; D assignment may be TRBD1 or TRBD2 (6 bases each). Trimming took off 7 bases at V and 6 bases at J, with 25 bases between the two ends. CDR1 and CDR2 (germline): LNHDA, SQIVND (reference sequence). The CDR3 length is 16 residues. CDR3 coding DNA: TGTGCCAGTATCCATCCGGACGGGGGCGCCTTCACCGAGCAGTACTTC. Translating it yields CASIHPDGGAFTEQYF.

V is TRBV7-3 and J is TRBJ2-5, with D possibly TRBD2 on 5 matching bases. There are 13 residues in the CDR3. From germline, CDR1 is SGHTA and CDR2 FQGTGA. The V and J ends lost 2 bases and 4 bases respectively, with 8 bases between them. The CDR3 nucleotides are TGTGCCAGCAGCTTATTTGCGGGAGAGACCCAGTACTTC. It yields the protein CASSLFAGETQYF. The full variable domain, with the rest looked up from reference TRBV7-3 and TRBJ2-5, is GAGVSQTPSNKVTEKGKYVELRCDPISGHTALYWYRQSLGQGPEFLIYFQGTGAADDSGLPNDRFFAVRPEGSVSTLKIQRTERGDSAVYLCASSLFAGETQYFGPGTRLLVL.

This clone was seen just once. This specimen includes other DNA sequences encoding the same CDR3. The chain carries TRBV6-5 and TRBJ1-3; D possibly corresponds to TRBD1 (5 bases). Trimming took 0 bases from V and 2 from J, leaving 11 bases between them. From germline, CDR1 is MNHEY and CDR2 SVGAGI. The CDR3 is made up of 16 amino acids. This CDR3 reads CASSYSRGTAGNTIYF. CDR3 DNA: TGTGCCAGCAGTTACTCGAGGGGCACTGCTGGAAACACCATATATTTT.

The chain has TRBV19 and TRBJ1-1; no definite D call. CDR3 length: 14 amino acids. Trimming shortened V by 1 base and J by 1 base, and 7 bases separated the two germline ends. The germline V gene has CDR1 LNHDA and CDR2 SQIVND (reference sequence). CDR3 residues: CASSIAPPNTEAFF. CDR3 in DNA: TGTGCCAGTAGTATAGCCCCACCGAACACTGAAGCTTTCTTT.

The rearrangement joins TRBV9 to TRBJ2-5; 12 positions agree with TRBD2. This CDR3 is 15 amino acids long. Germline values: CDR1 SGDLS, CDR2 YYNGEE. Trimming cost V 3 bases and J 5 bases; bases outside gene matches: 5. DNA of the CDR3: TGTGCCAGCAGCGCCCTAGCGGGAGGGGGGGAGACCCAGTACTTC. Amino acids: CASSALAGGGETQYF.

This clone showed up just once. V gene TRBV5-1 combines with J gene TRBJ2-5, with TRBD2 identical over 11 bases. V lost 2 bases and J lost 6; bases outside the gene matches: 12. CDR3 size: 17 residues. Germline-derived CDR1 and CDR2 are SGHRS and YFSETQ. CDR3 protein: CASSLIAGGPNGQTQYF. Here the CDR3 DNA reads TGCGCCAGCAGCTTAATAGCGGGAGGGCCAAACGGGCAGACCCAGTACTTC.

This clone was seen only a few times. The chain links TRBV12-3 or TRBV12-4 to TRBJ1-1; D perhaps matches TRBD1 (6 bases). Trimming pared 6 bases from V and 1 base from J, leaving 9 bases between. The CDR3 loop spans 13 amino acids. Here the CDR3 DNA reads TGTGCCAGCAGCAAGACAGGGAACACTGAAGCTTTCTTT. Amino acid sequence: CASSKTGNTEAFF.

The chain links TRBV9 to TRBJ2-7, with D possibly TRBD1 on 6 matching bases. Trimming stripped 0 bases from V and 3 bases from J, with 10 bases between. Germline CDR1 is SGDLS and CDR2 is YYNGEE. The CDR3 runs 14 residues. DNA for the CDR3: TGTGCCAGCAGCGTAGCTTCAGGGGTCTACGAGCAGTACTTC. This codes for CASSVASGVYEQYF. The full variable domain, with the rest looked up from reference TRBV9 and TRBJ2-7, is DSGVTQTPKHLITATGQRVTLRCSPRSGDLSVYWYQQSLDQGLQFLIQYYNGEERAKGNILERFSAQQFPDLHSELNLSSLELGDSALYFCASSVASGVYEQYFGPGTRLTVT.

The chain combines TRBV18 with TRBJ2-2; 11 nucleotides align to TRBD2. CDR1 and CDR2 (germline): KGHSH, LQKENI. The V gene end was trimmed by 1 base and the J gene end by 0 bases; junction bases not matched to a gene: 4. This CDR3 has 18 residues. The CDR3 DNA reads as TGTGCCAGCTCACCACAGGGACTAGCGGTAACGAACACCGGGGAGCTGTTTTTT. Amino acid sequence: CASSPQGLAVTNTGELFF. The complete variable domain, with remaining parts taken from reference TRBV18 and TRBJ2-2, reads NAGVMQNPRHLVRRRGQEARLRCSPMKGHSHVYWYRQLPEEGLKFMVYLQKENIIDESGMPKERFSAEFPKEGPSILRIQQVVRGDSAAYFCASSPQGLAVTNTGELFFGEGSRLTVL.

The chain couples TRBV3-1 (or the pseudogene TRBV3-2) to TRBJ2-1; a possible D gene is TRBD2 (6 bases). Trimming removed 4 bases at V and 7 bases at J, with 17 bases between. The CDR3 extends over 15 amino acids. Germline CDR1 LGHDT, CDR2 YNNKEL (reference sequence). The CDR3 coding sequence is TGTGCCAGCAGCCCTGGGCTAGCGTCTAGTAATGAGCAGTTCTTC. Translation gives CASSPGLASSNEQFF.

The V gene is TRBV30, the J gene TRBJ1-1, with D unclear. CDR1 is GTSNPN and CDR2 is SVGIG in the germline V gene (reference sequence). The CDR3 is 13 amino acids. Between the trimmed V and J ends, which lost 2 bases and 5 bases, there was a span of 12 bases. CDR3 nucleotides: TGTGCCTGGAGTCGAGGGAGAGGGACTGAAGCTTTCTTT. It specifies CAWSRGRGTEAFF.

This chain connects TRBV4-1 to TRBJ2-3, with 10 bases identical to TRBD1. The germline V gene has CDR1 MGHRA and CDR2 YSYEKL. The CDR3 is made up of 15 amino acids. Trimming at V came to 4 bases and at J to 6 bases, leaving 7 bases not matched to a gene. CDR3 bases: TGCGCCAGCAGCCGAGTAGACAGGGGGCCTGATACGCAGTATTTT. Amino acids: CASSRVDRGPDTQYF.

The chain couples TRBV15 to TRBJ2-7; perhaps TRBD1 as D (6 bases). Germline values: CDR1 LNHNV, CDR2 YYDKDF (reference sequence). Trimming removed 1 base from V and 3 bases from J, with 13 bases in between. The CDR3 totals 15 residues. CDR3 sequence reads: CATSRGQGLFYEQYF. The CDR3 region has the DNA TGTGCCACCAGCAGAGGGCAGGGGCTCTTCTACGAGCAGTACTTC.

The chain combines TRBV7-9 with TRBJ1-2; D gene uncertain. Looked up from germline, CDR1 is SEHNR and CDR2 is FQNEAQ (reference sequence). CDR3 size: 16 residues. Trimming removed 2 bases from V and 0 bases from J, with 13 bases in between. In DNA, the CDR3 is TGTGCCAGCAGCTTATCAGAATGGGGTCCTAACTATGGCTACACCTTC. This encodes CASSLSEWGPNYGYTF.

This chain links TRBV12-3 or TRBV12-4 with TRBJ2-3; D is undetermined. Trimming cost V 3 bases and J 7 bases, with 8 bases left between them. The CDR3 is 12 amino acids. The CDR3 region is CASSFFRNTQYF. The CDR3 DNA sequence: TGTGCCAGCAGTTTCTTTCGCAATACGCAGTATTTT.

The rearrangement links TRBV3-1 (or the pseudogene TRBV3-2) to TRBJ2-7; 16 bases match TRBD2. The CDR3 runs 16 residues. CDR1 is LGHDT, CDR2 YNNKEL, per germline (reference sequence). V lost 4 bases to trimming and J lost 5 bases; unmatched junction nucleotides: 5. The CDR3 nucleotides are TGTGCCAGCAGCCCGGGACTAGCGGGAGGGCCCAACGAGCAGTACTTC. This encodes CASSPGLAGGPNEQYF.

V and J are TRBV19 and TRBJ2-7; D is undetermined. The V end was cut by 3 bases, the J end by 7 bases, with 13 bases between. CDR3 length: 13 residues. Germline CDR1 is LNHDA and CDR2 is SQIVND (reference sequence). CDR3 sequence (DNA): TGTGCCAGTAGTATGCTGACGGGTGGGGAGCAGTACTTC. Translation: CASSMLTGGEQYF. Drawing the rest from reference TRBV19 and TRBJ2-7, the complete variable domain is DGGITQSPKYLFRKEGQNVTLSCEQNLNHDAMYWYRQDPGQGLRLIYYSQIVNDFQKGDIAEGYSVSREKKESFPLTVTSAQKNPTAFYLCASSMLTGGEQYFGPGTRLTVT.

This chain uses TRBV5-1 with TRBJ1-1, with D perhaps matching TRBD1 (6 bases). The CDR3 extends over 13 amino acids. Trimming took off 7 bases at V and 7 bases at J, with 17 bases between the two ends. Germline V gives CDR1 SGHRS, CDR2 YFSETQ. In nucleotides, the CDR3 is TGCGCCAGCGTAAAGGGGGAGAGAGGTGAAGCTTTCTTT. It translates to CASVKGERGEAFF.